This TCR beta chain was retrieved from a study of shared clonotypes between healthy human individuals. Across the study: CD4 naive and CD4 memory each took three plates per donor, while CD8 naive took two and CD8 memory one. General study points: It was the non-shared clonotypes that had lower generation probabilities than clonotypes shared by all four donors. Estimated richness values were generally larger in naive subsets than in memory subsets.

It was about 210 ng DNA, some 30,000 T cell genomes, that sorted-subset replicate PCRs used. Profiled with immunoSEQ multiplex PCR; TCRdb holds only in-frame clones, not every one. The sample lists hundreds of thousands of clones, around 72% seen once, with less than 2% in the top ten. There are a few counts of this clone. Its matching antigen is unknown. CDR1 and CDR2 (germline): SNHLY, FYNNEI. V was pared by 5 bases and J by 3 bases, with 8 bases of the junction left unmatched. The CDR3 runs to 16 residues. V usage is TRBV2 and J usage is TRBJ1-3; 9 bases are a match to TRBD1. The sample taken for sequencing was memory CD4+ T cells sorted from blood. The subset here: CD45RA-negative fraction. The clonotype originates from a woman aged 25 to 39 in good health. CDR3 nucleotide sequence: TGTGCCAGCAGTCTAATACAGGGGGCGCTTGGAAACACCATATATTTT. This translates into CASSLIQGALGNTIYF.